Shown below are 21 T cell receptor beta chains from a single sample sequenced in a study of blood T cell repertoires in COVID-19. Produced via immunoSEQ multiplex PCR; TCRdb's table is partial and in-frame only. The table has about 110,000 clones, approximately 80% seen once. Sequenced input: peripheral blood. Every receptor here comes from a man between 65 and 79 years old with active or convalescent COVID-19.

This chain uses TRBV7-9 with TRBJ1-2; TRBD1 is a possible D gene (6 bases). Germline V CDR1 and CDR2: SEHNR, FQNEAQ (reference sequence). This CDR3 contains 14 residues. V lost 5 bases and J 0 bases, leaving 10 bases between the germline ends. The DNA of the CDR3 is TGTGCCAGCAGCCCCGGACAGACTAACTATGGCTACACCTTC. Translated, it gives CASSPGQTNYGYTF.

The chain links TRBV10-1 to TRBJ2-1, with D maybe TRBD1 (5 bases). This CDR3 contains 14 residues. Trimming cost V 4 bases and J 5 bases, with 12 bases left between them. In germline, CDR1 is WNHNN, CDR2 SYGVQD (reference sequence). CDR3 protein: CASSAQGVHNEQFF. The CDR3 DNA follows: TGCGCCAGCAGTGCTCAGGGTGTCCACAATGAGCAGTTCTTC.

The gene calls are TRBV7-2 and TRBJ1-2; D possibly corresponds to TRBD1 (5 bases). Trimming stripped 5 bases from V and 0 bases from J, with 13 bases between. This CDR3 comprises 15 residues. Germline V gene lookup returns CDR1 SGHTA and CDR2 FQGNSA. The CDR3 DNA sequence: TGTGCCAGCAGCCCCCAGACAGATGCTAACTATGGCTACACCTTC. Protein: CASSPQTDANYGYTF.

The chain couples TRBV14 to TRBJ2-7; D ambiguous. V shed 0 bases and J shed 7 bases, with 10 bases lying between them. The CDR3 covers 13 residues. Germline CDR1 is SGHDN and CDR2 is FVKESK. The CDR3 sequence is CASSQDTGREQYF. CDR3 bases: TGTGCCAGCAGCCAAGATACGGGTCGGGAGCAGTACTTC. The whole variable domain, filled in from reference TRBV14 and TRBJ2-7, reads EAGVTQFPSHSVIEKGQTVTLRCDPISGHDNLYWYRRVMGKEIKFLLHFVKESKQDESGMPNNRFLAERTGGTYSTLKVQPAELEDSGVYFCASSQDTGREQYFGPGTRLTVT.

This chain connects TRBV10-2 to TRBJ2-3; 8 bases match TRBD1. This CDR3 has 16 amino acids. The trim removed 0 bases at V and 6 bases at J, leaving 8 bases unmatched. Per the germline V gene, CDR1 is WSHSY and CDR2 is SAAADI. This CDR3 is CASSESLTGEGDTQYF. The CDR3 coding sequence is TGCGCCAGCAGTGAGTCGCTGACAGGGGAAGGTGATACGCAGTATTTT.

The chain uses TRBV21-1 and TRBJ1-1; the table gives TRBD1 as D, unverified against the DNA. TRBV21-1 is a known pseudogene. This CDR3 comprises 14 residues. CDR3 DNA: TGTGCCAGCAGGACAGGACGGGCAGACACTGAAGCTTTCTTT. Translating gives CASRTGRADTEAFF.

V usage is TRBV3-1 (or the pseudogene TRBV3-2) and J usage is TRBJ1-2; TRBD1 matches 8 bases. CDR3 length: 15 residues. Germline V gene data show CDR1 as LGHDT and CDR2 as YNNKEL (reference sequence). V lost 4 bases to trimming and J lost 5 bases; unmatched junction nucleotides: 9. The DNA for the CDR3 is TGTGCCAGCAGCCCATCCGCAGGGGGCGGGTATGGCTACACCTTC. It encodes CASSPSAGGGYGYTF.

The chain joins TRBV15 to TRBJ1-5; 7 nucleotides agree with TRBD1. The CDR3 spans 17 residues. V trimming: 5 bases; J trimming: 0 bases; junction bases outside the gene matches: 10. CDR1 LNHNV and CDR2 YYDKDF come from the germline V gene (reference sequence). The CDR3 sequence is CATSAGQPYHSNQPQHF. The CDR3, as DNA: TGTGCCACCAGCGCGGGACAGCCGTATCATAGCAATCAGCCCCAGCATTTT. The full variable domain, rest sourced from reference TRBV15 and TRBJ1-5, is DAMVIQNPRYQVTQFGKPVTLSCSQTLNHNVMYWYQQKSSQAPKLLFHYYDKDFNNEADTPDNFQSRRPNTSFCFLDIRSPGLGDTAMYLCATSAGQPYHSNQPQHFGDGTRLSIL.

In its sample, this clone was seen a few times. The CDR3 is CASSILGGGEQYF. The CDR3 DNA sequence: TGTGCCAGTAGTATACTAGGGGGCGGCGAGCAGTACTTC. This chain connects TRBV19 to TRBJ2-7; 7 nucleotides line up with TRBD1. The V gene's germline CDR1 is LNHDA and CDR2 SQIVND (reference sequence). CDR3 length: 13 residues. V gave up 2 bases and J gave up 6 bases; unmatched junction bases: 4.

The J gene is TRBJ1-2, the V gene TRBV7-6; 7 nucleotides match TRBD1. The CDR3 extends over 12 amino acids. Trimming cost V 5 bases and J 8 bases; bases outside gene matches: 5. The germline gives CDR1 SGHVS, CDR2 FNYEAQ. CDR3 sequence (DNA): TGTGCCAGCAGCGAGACAGGGAGGGGCTACACCTTC. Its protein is CASSETGRGYTF.

The CDR3 reads CASSLQSGHSGNTIYF. The CDR3 DNA follows: TGCGCCAGCAGCTTACAGTCAGGGCACTCTGGAAACACCATATATTTT. The chain employs TRBV5-1 and TRBJ1-3; TRBD1 might be the D (5 bases). CDR3 length: 16 amino acids. Germline V CDR1 and CDR2: SGHRS, YFSETQ. The germline V and J ends were trimmed by 2 bases and 0 bases, with 12 bases remaining between them.

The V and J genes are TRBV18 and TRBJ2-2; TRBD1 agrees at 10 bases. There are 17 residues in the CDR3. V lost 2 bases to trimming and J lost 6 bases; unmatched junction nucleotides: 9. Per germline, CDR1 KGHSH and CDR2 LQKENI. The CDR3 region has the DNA TGTGCCAGCTCACCAATTCCTTCCGGGACAGGGGCCGGGGAGCTGTTTTTT. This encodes CASSPIPSGTGAGELFF.

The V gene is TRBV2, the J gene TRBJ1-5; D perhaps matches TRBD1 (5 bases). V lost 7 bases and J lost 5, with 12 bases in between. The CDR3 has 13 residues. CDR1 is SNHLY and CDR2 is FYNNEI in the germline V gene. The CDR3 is CASTLGGYQPQHF. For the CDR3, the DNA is TGTGCCAGCACCTTGGGGGGGTATCAGCCCCAGCATTTT.

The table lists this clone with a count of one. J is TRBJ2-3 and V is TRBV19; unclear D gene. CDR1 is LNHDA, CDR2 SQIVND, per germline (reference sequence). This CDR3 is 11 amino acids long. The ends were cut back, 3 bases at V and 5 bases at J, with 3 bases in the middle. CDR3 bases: TGTGCCAGTAGTATGAGAGATACGCAGTATTTT. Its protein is CASSMRDTQYF.

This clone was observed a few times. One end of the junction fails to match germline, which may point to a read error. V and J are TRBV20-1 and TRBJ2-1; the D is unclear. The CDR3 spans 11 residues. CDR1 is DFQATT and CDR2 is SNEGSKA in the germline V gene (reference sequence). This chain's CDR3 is CSASPYNEQFF. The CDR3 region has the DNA TGCAGTGCTAGCCCCTATAATGAGCAGTTCTTC.

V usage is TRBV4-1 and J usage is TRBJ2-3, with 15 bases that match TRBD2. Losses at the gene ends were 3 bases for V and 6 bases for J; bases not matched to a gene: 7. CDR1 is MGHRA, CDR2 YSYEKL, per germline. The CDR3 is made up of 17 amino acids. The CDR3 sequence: CASSHDGLAGGQDTQYF. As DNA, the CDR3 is TGCGCCAGCAGCCATGACGGACTAGCGGGGGGGCAGGATACGCAGTATTTT.

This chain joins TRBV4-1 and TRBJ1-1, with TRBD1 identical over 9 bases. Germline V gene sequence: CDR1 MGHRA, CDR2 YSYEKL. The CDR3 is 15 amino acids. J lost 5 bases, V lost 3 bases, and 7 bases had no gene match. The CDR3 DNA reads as TGCGCCAGCAGCCATCCGGGACAGGGAAAAACTGAAGCTTTCTTT. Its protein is CASSHPGQGKTEAFF.

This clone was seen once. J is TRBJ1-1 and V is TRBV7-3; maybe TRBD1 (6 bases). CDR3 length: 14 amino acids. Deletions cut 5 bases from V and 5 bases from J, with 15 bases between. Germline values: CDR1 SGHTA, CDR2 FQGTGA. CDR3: CASSRTGGSTEAFF. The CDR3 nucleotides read TGTGCCAGCAGCCGGACGGGGGGCAGTACTGAAGCTTTCTTT. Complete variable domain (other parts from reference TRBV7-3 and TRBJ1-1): GAGVSQTPSNKVTEKGKYVELRCDPISGHTALYWYRQSLGQGPEFLIYFQGTGAADDSGLPNDRFFAVRPEGSVSTLKIQRTERGDSAVYLCASSRTGGSTEAFFGQGTRLTVV.

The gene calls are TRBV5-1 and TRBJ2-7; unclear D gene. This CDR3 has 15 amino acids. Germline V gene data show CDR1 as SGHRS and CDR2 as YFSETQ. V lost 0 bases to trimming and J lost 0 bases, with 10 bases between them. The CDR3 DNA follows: TGCGCCAGCAGCTTGGAACCGACACCCTCCTACGAGCAGTACTTC. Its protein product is CASSLEPTPSYEQYF. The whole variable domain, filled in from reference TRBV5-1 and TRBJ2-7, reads KAGVTQTPRYLIKTRGQQVTLSCSPISGHRSVSWYQQTPGQGLQFLFEYFSETQRNKGNFPGRFSGRQFSNSRSEMNVSTLELGDSALYLCASSLEPTPSYEQYFGPGTRLTVT.

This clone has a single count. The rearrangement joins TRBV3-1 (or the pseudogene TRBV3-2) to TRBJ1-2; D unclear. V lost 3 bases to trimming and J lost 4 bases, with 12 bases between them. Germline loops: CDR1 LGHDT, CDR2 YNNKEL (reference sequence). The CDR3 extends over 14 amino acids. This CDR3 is CASSHLDTAYGYTF. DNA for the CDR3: TGTGCCAGCAGCCACCTCGATACAGCCTATGGCTACACCTTC.

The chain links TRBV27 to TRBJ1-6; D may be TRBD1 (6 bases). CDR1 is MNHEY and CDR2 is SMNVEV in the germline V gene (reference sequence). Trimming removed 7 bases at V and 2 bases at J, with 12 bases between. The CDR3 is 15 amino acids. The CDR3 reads CASTLRQAYNSPLHF. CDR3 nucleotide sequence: TGTGCCAGCACTCTAAGACAGGCCTATAATTCACCCCTCCACTTT.